The 5 T cell receptor beta chains listed next were all sequenced from one sample in a study of blood T cell repertoires in COVID-19. Profiling relied on immunoSEQ multiplex PCR, and the TCRdb table lists in-frame clones only, not all of them. The table shows almost 400,000 clones, with over 75% occurring only once. Sequencing input: PBMCs or T cells enriched from blood (not recorded which). Receptors were obtained from a woman between 25 and 40 years old with acute COVID-19.

This rearrangement joins TRBV19 to TRBJ2-1; 8 bases are a match to TRBD2. The CDR3 is 15 amino acids. In germline, CDR1 is LNHDA, CDR2 SQIVND (reference sequence). With 4 bases clipped from V and 1 base from J, the junction kept 3 bases outside the gene matches. CDR3 loop: CASSTPSGSYNEQFF. The CDR3, as DNA: TGTGCCAGTAGTACCCCTAGCGGGTCCTACAATGAGCAGTTCTTC.

The chain couples TRBV6-1 to TRBJ2-7, with a weak D call TRBD1 (5 bases). This CDR3 comprises 14 residues. CDR1 MNHNS and CDR2 SASEGT come from the germline V gene. V dropped 2 bases and J dropped 2 bases, with 10 bases sitting between them. The CDR3 spells CASSEKDKTYEQYF. CDR3 nucleotides: TGTGCCAGCAGTGAAAAGGACAAGACCTACGAGCAGTACTTC.

CDR3 DNA sequence: TGTGCCAGCAGCTTAGTGCCAGGCCTAAGGAATTCACCCCTCCACTTT. It encodes CASSLVPGLRNSPLHF. V usage is TRBV7-8 and J usage is TRBJ1-6; D gene uncertain. This CDR3 is built from 16 residues. Trimming cost V 1 base and J 7 bases, with 14 bases left between them. Germline lookup yields CDR1 SGHVS and CDR2 FQNEAQ.

The rearrangement joins TRBV30 to TRBJ2-3; 8 bases are a match to TRBD1. From germline, CDR1 is GTSNPN and CDR2 SVGIG (reference sequence). V lost 5 bases to trimming and J lost 2 bases; unmatched junction nucleotides: 9. The CDR3 sequence is 15 residues long. The CDR3 DNA sequence: TGTGCCTGGGGCCCGACAGGGGCAGTCACAGATACGCAGTATTTT. Protein: CAWGPTGAVTDTQYF. The whole variable domain, filled in from reference TRBV30 and TRBJ2-3, reads SQTIHQWPATLVQPVGSPLSLECTVEGTSNPNLYWYRQAAGRGLQLLFYSVGIGQISSEVPQNLSASRPQDRQFILSSKKLLLSDSGFYLCAWGPTGAVTDTQYFGPGTRLTVL.

V usage is TRBV2 and J usage is TRBJ1-6; D remains unclear. The CDR3 totals 12 residues. Germline V gene lookup returns CDR1 SNHLY and CDR2 FYNNEI. Deletions cut 3 bases from V and 8 bases from J, with 5 bases between. As DNA, the CDR3 is TGTGCCAGCAGTGACGAGTATTCACCCCTCCACTTT. Translation: CASSDEYSPLHF.